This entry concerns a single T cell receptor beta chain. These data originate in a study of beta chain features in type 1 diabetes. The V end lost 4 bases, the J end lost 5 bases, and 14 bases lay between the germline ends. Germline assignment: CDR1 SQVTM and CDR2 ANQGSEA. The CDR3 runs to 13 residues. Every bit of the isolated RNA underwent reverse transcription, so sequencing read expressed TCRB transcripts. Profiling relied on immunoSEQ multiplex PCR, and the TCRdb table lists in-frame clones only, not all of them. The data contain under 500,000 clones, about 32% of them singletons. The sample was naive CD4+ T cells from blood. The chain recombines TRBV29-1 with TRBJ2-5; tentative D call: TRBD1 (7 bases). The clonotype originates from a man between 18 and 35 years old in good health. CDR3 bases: TGCAGCGTTGCCAGGGGGGTCGGGGAGACCCAGTACTTC. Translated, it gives CSVARGVGETQYF. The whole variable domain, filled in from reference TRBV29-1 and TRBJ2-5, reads SAVISQKPSRDICQRGTSLTIQCQVDSQVTMMFWYRQQPGQSLTLIATANQGSEATYESGFVIDKFPISRPNLTFSTLTVSNMSPEDSSIYLCSVARGVGETQYFGPGTRLLVL.